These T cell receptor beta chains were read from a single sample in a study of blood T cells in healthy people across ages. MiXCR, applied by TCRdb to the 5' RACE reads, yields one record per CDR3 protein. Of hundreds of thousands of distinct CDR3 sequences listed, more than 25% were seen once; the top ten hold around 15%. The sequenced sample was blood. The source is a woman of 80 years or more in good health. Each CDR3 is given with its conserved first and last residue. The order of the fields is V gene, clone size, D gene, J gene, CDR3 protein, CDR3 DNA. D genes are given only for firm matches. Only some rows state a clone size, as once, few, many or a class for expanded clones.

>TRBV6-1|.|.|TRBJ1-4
CASSQQDLLGEKLFF
TGTGCCAGCAGCCAACAGGACCTCCTAGGGGAAAAACTGTTTTTT
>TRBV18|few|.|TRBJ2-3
CASSPFASGTDTQYF
TGTGCCAGCTCACCGTTTGCTAGTGGCACAGATACGCAGTATTTT
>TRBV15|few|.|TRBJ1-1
CATSRGDSYTEAFF
TGTGCCACCAGCAGAGGTGACAGTTACACTGAAGCTTTCTTT
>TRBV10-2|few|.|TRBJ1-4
CASSLLRGGGEKLFF
TGCGCCAGCAGTCTACTCAGGGGAGGTGGTGAAAAACTGTTTTTT
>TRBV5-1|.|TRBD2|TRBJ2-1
CASSLQGTSGRVAYNEQFF
TGCGCCAGCAGCTTGCAAGGGACTAGCGGGAGGGTAGCCTACAATGAGCAGTTCTTC
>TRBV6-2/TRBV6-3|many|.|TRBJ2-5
CASSLRQQETQYF
TGTGCCAGCAGTTTACGGCAGCAAGAGACCCAGTACTTC
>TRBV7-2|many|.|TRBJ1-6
CASSFRGLNSPLHF
TGTGCCAGCAGCTTTAGGGGTTTGAATTCACCCCTCCACTTT
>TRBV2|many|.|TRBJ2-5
CASSEDQARQETQYF
TGTGCCAGCAGTGAAGACCAGGCCCGCCAAGAGACCCAGTACTTC
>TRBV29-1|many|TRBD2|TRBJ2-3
CSVGEGRASGMGNTQYF
TGCAGCGTTGGGGAAGGGAGGGCTAGCGGCATGGGGAATACGCAGTATTTT
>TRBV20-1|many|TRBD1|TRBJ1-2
CSARDLYMRDRDHGYTF
TGCAGTGCTAGAGATTTATATATGAGGGACAGGGACCATGGCTACACCTTC
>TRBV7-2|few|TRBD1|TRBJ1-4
CASSSSGGKLFF
TGTGCCAGCAGCTCATCAGGGGGAAAACTGTTTTTT
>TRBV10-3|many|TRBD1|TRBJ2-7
CAISADRGRSYEQYF
TGTGCCATCTCTGCGGACAGGGGAAGATCCTACGAGCAGTACTTC
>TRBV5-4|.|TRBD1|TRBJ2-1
CASSSGTDGYNEQFF
TGTGCCAGCAGCTCGGGGACAGATGGCTACAATGAGCAGTTCTTC
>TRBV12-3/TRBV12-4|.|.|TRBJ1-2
CASSLGVVYGYTF
TGTGCCAGCAGTTTAGGGGTCGTCTATGGCTACACCTTC
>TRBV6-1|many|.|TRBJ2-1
CAGGSTNEQFF
TGTGCCGGTGGGAGTACCAATGAGCAGTTCTTC
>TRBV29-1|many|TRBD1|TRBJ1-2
CSADRGYGYTF
TGCAGCGCCGACAGGGGGTATGGCTACACCTTC
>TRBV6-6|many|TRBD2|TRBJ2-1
CASSVGGRSSYNEQFF
TGTGCCAGCAGTGTCGGCGGGAGGAGCTCCTACAATGAGCAGTTCTTC
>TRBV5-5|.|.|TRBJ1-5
CASSSNSNQPQHF
TGTGCCAGCAGCTCTAACTCGAATCAGCCCCAGCATTTT
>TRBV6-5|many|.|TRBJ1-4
CASSQSRVEKLFF
TGTGCCAGCAGTCAAAGCAGGGTTGAAAAACTGTTTTTT
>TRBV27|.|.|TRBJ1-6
CASSLGDSSPLHF
TGTGCCAGCAGTTTAGGGGATTCGTCCCCCCTCCACTTT
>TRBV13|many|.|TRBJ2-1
CASMAREYNEQFF
TGTGCCAGCATGGCCAGGGAGTACAATGAGCAGTTCTTC
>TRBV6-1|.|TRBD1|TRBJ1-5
CASSGTGDRSLYSNQPQHF
TGTGCCAGCAGTGGAACTGGGGACAGGAGTTTGTATAGCAATCAGCCCCAGCATTTT
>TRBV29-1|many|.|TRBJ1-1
CSAGDTLNTEAFF
TGCAGCGCTGGGGACACGCTGAACACTGAAGCTTTCTTT
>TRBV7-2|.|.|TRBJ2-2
CASSFSRQANTGELFF
TGTGCCAGCAGCTTCTCTAGACAGGCGAACACCGGGGAGCTGTTTTTT
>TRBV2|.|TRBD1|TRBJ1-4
CASSRRQGRDEKLFF
TGTGCCAGCAGTCGCCGACAGGGGAGGGATGAAAAACTGTTTTTT
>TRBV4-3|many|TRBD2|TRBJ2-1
CASSQDMVWGGTYNEQFF
TGCGCCAGCAGCCAAGATATGGTCTGGGGGGGGACCTACAATGAGCAGTTCTTC
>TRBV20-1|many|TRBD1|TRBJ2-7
CSARAQGQSYEQYF
TGCAGTGCTAGGGCACAGGGACAGTCCTACGAGCAGTACTTC
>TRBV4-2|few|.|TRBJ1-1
CASSQERRATEAFF
TGTGCCAGCAGCCAGGAGAGGAGGGCCACTGAAGCTTTCTTT
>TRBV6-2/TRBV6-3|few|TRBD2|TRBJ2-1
CASSPTSFNEQFF
TGTGCCAGCAGCCCGACTAGCTTTAATGAGCAGTTCTTC
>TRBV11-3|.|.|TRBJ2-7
CASSSPAETYEQYF
TGTGCCAGCAGCTCCCCGGCAGAGACTTACGAGCAGTACTTC
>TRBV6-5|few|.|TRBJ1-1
CASSYQSQVGATEAFF
TGTGCCAGCAGTTACCAATCTCAAGTCGGGGCCACTGAAGCTTTCTTT
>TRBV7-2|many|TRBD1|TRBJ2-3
CASSLATGADTQYF
TGTGCCAGCAGCTTAGCGACAGGGGCAGATACGCAGTATTTT
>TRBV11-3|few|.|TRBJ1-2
CASSLDGEFGYTF
TGTGCCAGCAGCTTAGATGGGGAATTTGGCTACACCTTC
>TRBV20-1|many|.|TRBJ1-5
CSARRVRANQPQHF
TGCAGTGCTAGAAGGGTAAGGGCTAATCAGCCCCAGCATTTT
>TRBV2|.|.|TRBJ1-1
CANPGGRSTEAFF
TGTGCCAACCCAGGAGGGAGAAGCACTGAAGCTTTCTTT
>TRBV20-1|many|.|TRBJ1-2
CSARVYRAPSYGYTF
TGCAGTGCTAGAGTTTACCGGGCTCCGTCCTATGGCTACACCTTC
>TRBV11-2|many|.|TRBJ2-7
CASSLAQVGEQYF
TGTGCCAGCAGCTTAGCACAGGTGGGCGAGCAGTACTTC
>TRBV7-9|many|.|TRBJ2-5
CASNDQGGETQYF
TGTGCCAGCAATGACCAGGGTGGGGAGACCCAGTACTTC